This T cell receptor (beta chain) was observed in a study of human T cells and chemical hapten exposure. Overall study context: Across samples, TCR yields varied, mostly owing to small differences in pooled library volumes.

CDR1 and CDR2 from the germline V gene are DFQATT and SNEGSKA (reference sequence). The CDR3 loop spans 15 amino acids. V gave up 6 bases and J gave up 4 bases; unmatched junction bases: 12. In the library, unique molecular identifiers were attached to individual cDNA molecules. Via MiXCR, TCRdb re-called the RACE reads, giving one row per CDR3 protein. This table holds 65,000 or so distinct CDR3 sequences, under 7.5% found once. This clonotype was detected a few times. Its antigen is not known. General study results and limits: DPC sensitization left the count of TCRs above 1 in 1000 unchanged.

Specified time point: healthy volunteer bleed at 6 weeks. Unfractionated whole blood was the source of the extracted total RNA. This chain links TRBV20-1 with TRBJ2-1; 7 bases fit TRBD2. Sequenced material: whole blood. The TCR was taken from a female donor in good health. Some clones in this sample may be carry-over from other donors' samples. In DNA form, the CDR3 reads TGCAGTGCCAGAAGGGGAGGACTAGAATACAATGAGCAGTTCTTC. This sequence encodes CSARRGGLEYNEQFF.